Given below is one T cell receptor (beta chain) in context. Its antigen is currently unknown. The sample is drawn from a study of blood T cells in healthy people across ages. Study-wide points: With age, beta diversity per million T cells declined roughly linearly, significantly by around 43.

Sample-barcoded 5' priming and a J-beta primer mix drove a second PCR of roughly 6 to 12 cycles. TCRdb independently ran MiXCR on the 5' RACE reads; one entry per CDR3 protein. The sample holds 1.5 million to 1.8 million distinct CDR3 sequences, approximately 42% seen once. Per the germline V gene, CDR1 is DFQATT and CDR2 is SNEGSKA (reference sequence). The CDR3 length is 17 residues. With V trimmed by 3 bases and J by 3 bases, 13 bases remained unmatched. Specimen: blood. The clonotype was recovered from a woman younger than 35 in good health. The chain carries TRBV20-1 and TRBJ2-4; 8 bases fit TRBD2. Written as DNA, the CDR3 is TGCAGTGCTAGGATGTCTCGGGGGGGGGTCAACAAAAACATTCAGTACTTC. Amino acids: CSARMSRGGVNKNIQYF.